Below, 12 T cell receptor beta chains from the same sample are listed, as sequenced in a study of T-cell reconstitution after alpha-beta-depleted transplantation in children. The library targeted TCRbeta and was prepared with unique molecular identifiers. TCRdb itself ran the PCR reads through MiXCR, one entry per CDR3 protein. This sample yields 350,000 to 500,000 distinct CDR3 sequences, of which 43% are seen a single time; 27% belongs to the top ten. Source: PBMCs, taken before TCRalphabeta/CD19-depleted stem cell transplant. The receptors here all came from a girl aged 2 to 10 with aplastic anemia, due to receive a stem cell transplant.

The table lists this clonotype with a few counts. The chain employs TRBV4-2 and TRBJ2-5, with 7 bases aligning to TRBD2. CDR3 length: 15 residues. The V and J ends lost 0 bases and 7 bases, in that order; junction bases with no gene match: 8. Germline-derived CDR1 and CDR2 are LGHNA and YNFKEQ. The CDR3 region is CASSQDLGRGRTQYF. The DNA for the CDR3 is TGTGCCAGCAGCCAAGATCTAGGCCGCGGGAGGACCCAGTACTTC.

CDR3 amino acids: CASSQTGDHTEAFF. The CDR3 DNA follows: TGTGCCAGCAGTCAGACGGGGGACCACACTGAAGCTTTCTTT. The chain combines TRBV7-3 with TRBJ1-1; perhaps TRBD1 as D (5 bases). V lost 6 bases to trimming and J lost 3 bases, with 14 bases between them. The CDR3 totals 14 residues. Germline V gene data show CDR1 as SGHTA and CDR2 as FQGTGA.

This chain joins TRBV9 and TRBJ2-3; TRBD2 matches at 9 bases. Losses at the gene ends were 2 bases for V and 3 bases for J; bases not matched to a gene: 7. Germline V gene sequence: CDR1 SGDLS, CDR2 YYNGEE. The CDR3 covers 16 residues. This chain's CDR3 is CASSVPRGGGTDTQYF. Written as DNA, the CDR3 is TGTGCCAGCAGCGTCCCGCGGGGGGGCGGGACAGATACGCAGTATTTT.

V usage is TRBV3-1 and J usage is TRBJ2-1; TRBD1 aligns across 9 bases. J gave up 8 bases and V 4 bases, and 9 bases lay outside the gene matches. The germline CDR1 and CDR2 sequences are LGHDT and YNNKEL (reference sequence). CDR3 length equals 15 residues. The CDR3 here is CASSLGGTGTYEQFF. Written as DNA, the CDR3 is TGTGCCAGCAGCCTAGGGGGGACAGGGACTTATGAGCAGTTCTTC.

This clonotype was found a few times. This rearrangement joins TRBV20-1 to TRBJ2-3; no clear D gene. CDR1 is DFQATT, CDR2 SNEGSKA, per germline (reference sequence). V shed 3 bases and J shed 0 bases, with 10 bases lying between them. The CDR3 extends over 14 amino acids. Here the CDR3 reads CSASGPPSTDTQYF. CDR3 DNA: TGCAGTGCTAGCGGGCCCCCTAGCACAGATACGCAGTATTTT.

The CDR3 sequence is CASIGTGGRDTQYF. For the CDR3, the DNA is TGTGCCAGCATAGGGACAGGGGGAAGAGATACGCAGTATTTT. This chain joins TRBV6-1 and TRBJ2-3; 11 nucleotides align to TRBD1. This CDR3 comprises 14 residues. Looked up from germline, CDR1 is MNHNS and CDR2 is SASEGT. V gave up 7 bases and J gave up 5 bases; unmatched junction bases: 5.

The chain combines TRBV7-2 with TRBJ2-5, with a weak D call TRBD1 (5 bases). Trimming cost V 5 bases and J 4 bases, with 17 bases left between them. CDR1 is SGHTA, CDR2 FQGNSA, per germline. The CDR3 is 15 residues long. In DNA form, the CDR3 reads TGTGCCAGCAGCCTAGAAAGGGGCCCAGGAGAGACCCAGTACTTC. It specifies CASSLERGPGETQYF.

The table lists this clonotype with many counts. CDR3 in amino acids: CASTRDRAGNEQFF. As DNA, the CDR3 is TGTGCCAGCACCCGAGACAGGGCAGGAAATGAGCAGTTCTTC. V gene TRBV12-3 or TRBV12-4 combines with J gene TRBJ2-1, with 7 bases lining up with TRBD1. The V gene end was trimmed by 7 bases and the J gene end by 7 bases; junction bases not matched to a gene: 10. This CDR3 is 14 amino acids long.

This clonotype was picked up many times. The chain links TRBV5-1 to TRBJ2-2; D is possibly TRBD1 (5 bases). V dropped 4 bases and J dropped 4 bases, with 11 bases sitting between them. Germline CDR1 reads SGHRS; CDR2 reads YFSETQ. The length of the CDR3 is 14 residues. The CDR3 spells CASSQEQVTGELFF. CDR3 sequence (DNA): TGCGCCAGCAGCCAAGAACAGGTCACCGGGGAGCTGTTTTTT. The whole variable domain, remainder taken from reference TRBV5-1 and TRBJ2-2, is KAGVTQTPRYLIKTRGQQVTLSCSPISGHRSVSWYQQTPGQGLQFLFEYFSETQRNKGNFPGRFSGRQFSNSRSEMNVSTLELGDSALYLCASSQEQVTGELFFGEGSRLTVL.

This chain connects TRBV5-1 to TRBJ1-1; a possible D gene is TRBD1 (5 bases). The CDR3 has 17 residues. Germline CDR1 and CDR2: SGHRS and YFSETQ. V was trimmed by 7 bases and J by 4 bases, leaving 26 bases between them. The CDR3 protein is CASFPGGEMSGATEAFF. CDR3 nucleotides: TGCGCCAGCTTCCCCGGGGGAGAGATGAGCGGGGCCACTGAAGCTTTCTTT. The complete variable domain, with remaining parts taken from reference TRBV5-1 and TRBJ1-1, reads KAGVTQTPRYLIKTRGQQVTLSCSPISGHRSVSWYQQTPGQGLQFLFEYFSETQRNKGNFPGRFSGRQFSNSRSEMNVSTLELGDSALYLCASFPGGEMSGATEAFFGQGTRLTVV.

In regard to this clonotype: This may come from a read error, since a much larger clone is one base off. The chain has TRBV12-3 or TRBV12-4 and TRBJ2-1; 12 bases map to TRBD2. The V segment lost 6 bases and the J segment 10 bases; nucleotides outside the gene matches: 10. This CDR3 region has 15 residues. This chain's CDR3 is CASSYLTSGRYEQFF. The CDR3 DNA is TGTGCCAGCAGCTATCTGACTAGCGGGAGATACGAGCAGTTCTTC.

The gene calls are TRBV29-1 and TRBJ1-4; no reliable D call. The CDR3 extends over 14 amino acids. From germline, CDR1 is SQVTM and CDR2 ANQGSEA. V was shortened by 7 bases and J by 0 bases, with 12 bases between the two germline ends. The CDR3 region is CSAGPVATNEKLFF. As DNA, the CDR3 is TGCAGCGCTGGACCGGTAGCAACTAATGAAAAACTGTTTTTT.